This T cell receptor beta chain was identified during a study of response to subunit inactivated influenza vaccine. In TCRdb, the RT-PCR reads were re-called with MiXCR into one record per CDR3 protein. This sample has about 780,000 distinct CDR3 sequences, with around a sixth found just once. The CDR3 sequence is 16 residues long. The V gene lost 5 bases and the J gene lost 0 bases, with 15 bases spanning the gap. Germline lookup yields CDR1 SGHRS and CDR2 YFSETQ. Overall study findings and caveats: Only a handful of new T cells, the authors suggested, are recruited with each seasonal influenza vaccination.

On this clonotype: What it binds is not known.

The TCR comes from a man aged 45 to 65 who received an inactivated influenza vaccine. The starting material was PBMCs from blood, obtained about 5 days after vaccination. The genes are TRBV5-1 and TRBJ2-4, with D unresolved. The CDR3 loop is CASRNGSILAKNIQYF. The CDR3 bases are TGCGCCAGCAGGAATGGGTCAATACTAGCCAAAAACATTCAGTACTTC.